One and the same sample provided the 11 T cell receptor beta chains below, sequenced in a study of shared T cell receptors in the human thymus. TCRdb's copy holds only in-frame clones and misses some; the assay was immunoSEQ multiplex PCR. The repertoire holds hundreds of thousands of clones, with 87% as singletons. Separately, the same data were catalogued under a study of human thymus T cells.

Sequenced: thymocytes. The receptor source for this set is a boy younger than two with a congenital heart defect.

The chain links TRBV7-6 to TRBJ2-3; D not resolved. Germline assignment: CDR1 SGHVS and CDR2 FNYEAQ. Trimming removed 1 base at V and 3 bases at J, with 8 bases between. The CDR3 runs to 14 residues. The CDR3 DNA follows: TGTGCCAGCAGCTTAGTGGCAAATACAGATACGCAGTATTTT. It yields the protein CASSLVANTDTQYF.

This chain joins TRBV28 and TRBJ1-4, with a tentative D call TRBD1 (6 bases). In germline, CDR1 is MDHEN, CDR2 SYDVKM. The length of the CDR3 is 13 residues. The germline V and J ends were trimmed by 1 base and 8 bases, with 8 bases remaining between them. CDR3 DNA sequence: TGTGCCAGCAGTTTATCAGGGGTGGAAAAACTGTTTTTT. It encodes CASSLSGVEKLFF.

The chain employs TRBV27 and TRBJ1-2; D may be TRBD1 (5 bases). The CDR3 has 14 amino acids. V lost 2 bases and J 8 bases, leaving 15 bases between the germline ends. Germline assignment: CDR1 MNHEY and CDR2 SMNVEV (reference sequence). CDR3 nucleotides: TGTGCCAGCAGTTTAAGATCGGGGGGAGACGGCTACACCTTC. This translates into CASSLRSGGDGYTF.

The rearrangement joins TRBV7-2 to TRBJ2-1, with 9 bases that match TRBD2. V gave up 2 bases and J gave up 4 bases; unmatched junction bases: 3. Germline CDR1 is SGHTA and CDR2 is FQGNSA. The CDR3 covers 15 residues. The CDR3 is CASSLIAGEYNEQFF. The CDR3 region has the DNA TGTGCCAGCAGCTTAATAGCGGGGGAGTACAATGAGCAGTTCTTC.

This clone was recorded only once. V gene TRBV14 combines with J gene TRBJ2-7; possible D gene TRBD2, 5 bases. Deletions cut 1 base from V and 2 bases from J, with 9 bases between. From germline, CDR1 is SGHDN and CDR2 FVKESK. The CDR3 consists of 14 residues. The CDR3 here is CASSQGGSAYEQYF. The CDR3 bases are TGTGCCAGCAGCCAAGGAGGGTCCGCCTACGAGCAGTACTTC. The full variable domain, its missing parts supplied by reference TRBV14 and TRBJ2-7, is EAGVTQFPSHSVIEKGQTVTLRCDPISGHDNLYWYRRVMGKEIKFLLHFVKESKQDESGMPNNRFLAERTGGTYSTLKVQPAELEDSGVYFCASSQGGSAYEQYFGPGTRLTVT.

The chain is built from TRBV4-2 and TRBJ2-5; 15 bases agree with TRBD2. The CDR3 has 21 residues. Trimming removed 3 bases from V and 5 bases from J; junction bases left unmatched: 19. In germline, CDR1 is LGHNA, CDR2 YNFKEQ. The CDR3 DNA follows: TGTGCCAGCAGCCAGATCGGCCCGGCGGGACTAGCGGGGGGAAACGAGGAGACCCAGTACTTC. Translating it yields CASSQIGPAGLAGGNEETQYF.

The CDR3 DNA is TGTGCCAGCAGCTCCGGGACGGGGGTCCCCCACGAGCAGTACTTC. It is translated as CASSSGTGVPHEQYF. V gene TRBV7-6 combines with J gene TRBJ2-5; D possibly corresponds to TRBD2 (6 bases). The J call may not be correct, given that the DNA end is closer to TRBJ2-7. CDR1 SGHVS and CDR2 FNYEAQ come from the germline V gene. This CDR3 comprises 15 residues.

V gene TRBV4-1 combines with J gene TRBJ2-2; TRBD1 agrees at 9 bases. V dropped 1 base and J dropped 5; count of bases not matched to a gene: 14. The germline V gene encodes CDR1 MGHRA and CDR2 YSYEKL. There are 19 residues in the CDR3. The CDR3 spells CASSQVRGTGKGATGELFF. The CDR3 coding sequence is TGCGCCAGCAGCCAAGTCAGAGGGACAGGGAAGGGGGCTACCGGGGAGCTGTTTTTT.

The chain couples TRBV6-1 to TRBJ1-1; D is possibly TRBD1 (5 bases). V was cut by 6 bases and J by 6 bases, with 11 bases left in between. This CDR3 contains 12 residues. CDR1 MNHNS and CDR2 SASEGT come from the germline V gene. CDR3 nucleotides: TGTGCCAGCAGGGTAACAGGATCTGAAGCTTTCTTT. It translates to CASRVTGSEAFF.

Only one count was recorded for this clone. V usage is TRBV6-5 and J usage is TRBJ2-3, with D perhaps TRBD2 (5 bases). CDR1 and CDR2 (germline): MNHEY, SVGAGI. CDR3 length: 15 residues. Trimming removed 2 bases at V and 1 base at J, with 10 bases between. CDR3 in amino acids: CASSYPQEGTDTQYF. In DNA form, the CDR3 reads TGTGCCAGCAGTTACCCCCAGGAGGGCACAGATACGCAGTATTTT.

The rearrangement joins TRBV6-1 to TRBJ1-5; TRBD1 aligns across 8 bases. Looked up from germline, CDR1 is MNHNS and CDR2 is SASEGT. The CDR3 runs to 19 residues. The V and J ends lost 4 bases and 0 bases, in that order; junction bases with no gene match: 14. CDR3 region: CASSAKMGQVGYSNQPQHF. As DNA, the CDR3 is TGTGCCAGCAGTGCTAAGATGGGACAGGTAGGTTATAGCAATCAGCCCCAGCATTTT.